The 29 T cell receptor beta chains below come from one sample, sequenced in a study of blood T cells in healthy people across ages. A second PCR of about 7 to 12 cycles used a sample-barcoded 5' primer and a J-beta primer mix. TCRdb ran MiXCR on the 5' RACE reads and lists one entry per CDR3 protein. The table includes 1.5 million to 1.8 million distinct CDR3 sequences, approximately 42% detected once. The sample consisted of blood. These receptor sequences come from a woman aged 18-30 years in good health.

There are a few counts of this clonotype. The V gene is TRBV5-5, the J gene TRBJ2-7, with D possibly being TRBD1 (5 bases). The CDR3 contains 15 residues. Germline V lookup: CDR1 SGHKS, CDR2 YYEKEE (reference sequence). V lost 1 base to trimming and J lost 2 bases, with 13 bases between them. The CDR3 coding sequence is TGTGCCAGCAGCTTGAGGGGCGCGAGAACCTACGAGCAGTACTTC. It specifies CASSLRGARTYEQYF. Full variable domain (rest looked up from reference TRBV5-5 and TRBJ2-7): DAGVTQSPTHLIKTRGQQVTLRCSPISGHKSVSWYQQVLGQGPQFIFQYYEKEERGRGNFPDRFSARQFPNYSSELNVNALLLGDSALYLCASSLRGARTYEQYFGPGTRLTVT.

This clonotype was detected only a few times. CDR3 DNA sequence: TGTGCCAGCAGCTTGGCCATAGCGGGGGGGCTGGCCTACGAGCAGTACTTC. Amino acids: CASSLAIAGGLAYEQYF. The chain combines TRBV5-5 with TRBJ2-7; TRBD2 aligns across 11 bases. The CDR3 is 17 amino acids. Trimming at V came to 0 bases and at J to 2 bases, leaving 7 bases not matched to a gene. CDR1 is SGHKS, CDR2 YYEKEE, per germline (reference sequence).

The rearrangement joins TRBV5-1 to TRBJ2-1; a possible D gene is TRBD1 (6 bases). V was clipped by 4 bases and J by 9 bases, with 20 bases between them. CDR1 is SGHRS, CDR2 YFSETQ, per germline. The CDR3 is 15 amino acids. In DNA form, the CDR3 reads TGCGCCAGCAGCGACACATCCGGGACAACATTTGAGCAGTTCTTC. This sequence encodes CASSDTSGTTFEQFF.

This sequence joins TRBV7-2 and TRBJ2-1; weak D call: TRBD1 (6 bases). CDR1 is SGHTA, CDR2 FQGNSA, per germline. Trimming removed 5 bases at V and 7 bases at J, with 21 bases between. This CDR3 region has 16 residues. The CDR3 here is CASSPQGLMIRNEQFF. In DNA form, the CDR3 reads TGTGCCAGCAGCCCGCAGGGGTTGATGATCAGGAATGAGCAGTTCTTC.

The V gene is TRBV5-1, the J gene TRBJ2-2; D perhaps matches TRBD2 (5 bases). V shed 1 base and J shed 0 bases, with 7 bases lying between them. Germline-derived CDR1 and CDR2 are SGHRS and YFSETQ. The CDR3 is 15 residues long. The CDR3 sequence is CASSLLASNTGELFF. CDR3 in DNA: TGCGCCAGCAGCTTGTTAGCGTCGAACACCGGGGAGCTGTTTTTT.

This clonotype has only a few counts. The V call is TRBV18, the J call TRBJ2-3; D is uncertain. Germline V gene sequence: CDR1 KGHSH, CDR2 LQKENI. V lost 2 bases, J lost 11 bases, and 14 bases lay in between. This CDR3 spans 13 amino acids. The CDR3 loop is CASSPAVQIGQYF. The CDR3 DNA follows: TGTGCCAGCTCACCAGCCGTTCAGATCGGGCAGTATTTT.

The V and J genes are TRBV20-1 and TRBJ2-5; D unclear. The CDR3 consists of 12 residues. CDR1 and CDR2 (germline): DFQATT, SNEGSKA (reference sequence). Between the trimmed V and J ends, which lost 4 bases and 0 bases, there was a span of 6 bases. The CDR3 DNA reads as TGCAGTGCTACCGACTACCAAGAGACCCAGTACTTC. Protein product: CSATDYQETQYF.

CDR3 region: CASSLRGIQGIGRNNEQYF. DNA for the CDR3: TGTGCCAGCAGCTTAAGGGGGATCCAGGGCATAGGGAGAAACAATGAGCAGTACTTC. The chain couples TRBV11-2 to TRBJ2-7, with D possibly TRBD1 on 6 matching bases. The CDR3 sequence is 19 residues long. Trimming pared 2 bases from V and 7 bases from J, leaving 30 bases between. Germline CDR1 and CDR2: SGHAT and FQNNGV.

The chain joins TRBV5-6 to TRBJ1-5; maybe TRBD1 (5 bases). V was cut by 4 bases and J by 0 bases, with 23 bases left in between. In germline, CDR1 is SGHDT, CDR2 YYEEEE. This CDR3 has 19 residues. CDR3 bases: TGTGCCAGCAGCGGCCTGGGACGCCCACTATCTTATAGCAATCAGCCCCAGCATTTT. Protein product: CASSGLGRPLSYSNQPQHF.

The V and J genes are TRBV19 and TRBJ2-2; D is uncertain. The ends were cut back, 7 bases at V and 0 bases at J, with 15 bases in the middle. Germline V gene sequence: CDR1 LNHDA, CDR2 SQIVND (reference sequence). This CDR3 has 16 residues. As DNA, the CDR3 is TGTGCCAGTATAATGTCTGGCTGGGCGAACACCGGGGAGCTGTTTTTT. Residues: CASIMSGWANTGELFF. The whole variable domain, remainder taken from reference TRBV19 and TRBJ2-2, is DGGITQSPKYLFRKEGQNVTLSCEQNLNHDAMYWYRQDPGQGLRLIYYSQIVNDFQKGDIAEGYSVSREKKESFPLTVTSAQKNPTAFYLCASIMSGWANTGELFFGEGSRLTVL.

Worth noting for this clonotype: The conserved final phenylalanine or tryptophan is absent from the CDR3, which likely points to a read error. V usage is TRBV4-2 and J usage is TRBJ2-3; 8 bases align to TRBD2. V was pared by 4 bases and J by 6 bases, with 6 bases of the junction left unmatched. Germline V CDR1 and CDR2: LGHNA, YNFKEQ. CDR3 length: 14 residues. The CDR3 loop reads CASSPRVAGDTQYI. The DNA for the CDR3 is TGTGCCAGCAGCCCCCGGGTAGCGGGGGATACGCAGTATATT.

There are a few counts of this clonotype. The genes are TRBV6-2 or TRBV6-3 and TRBJ2-1; 7 bases match TRBD1. Germline loops: CDR1 MNHEY, CDR2 SVGEGT. Trimming at V came to 2 bases and at J to 5 bases, leaving 15 bases not matched to a gene. The CDR3 spans 18 residues. CDR3 DNA sequence: TGTGCCAGCAGTTACACAAACCGCCGGGACAGAACAAACAATGAGCAGTTCTTC. Its translation: CASSYTNRRDRTNNEQFF.

The genes are TRBV7-9 and TRBJ2-7; D unresolved. Judging by the DNA end, TRBJ2-5 fits better; the J call may be wrong. CDR3 length: 17 residues. CDR1 and CDR2 (germline): SEHNR, FQNEAQ (reference sequence). The CDR3 DNA reads TGTGCCAGCAGCTTAGTTATAAAGGGCGATCAAGATAAGACCCAGTACTTC. Translation: CASSLVIKGDQDKTQYF.

This sequence joins TRBV2 and TRBJ2-5, with a possible D match to TRBD1 (6 bases). V was pared by 8 bases and J by 1 base, with 20 bases between. This CDR3 spans 16 amino acids. Germline assignment: CDR1 SNHLY and CDR2 FYNNEI. The CDR3 nucleotides read TGTGCCAGCGGATCCACTTCAGGGGCAGGCCAAGAGACCCAGTACTTC. It encodes CASGSTSGAGQETQYF.

V and J are TRBV7-2 and TRBJ2-2; 13 bases fit TRBD2. This CDR3 is 16 amino acids long. Trimming removed 5 bases from V and 6 bases from J; junction bases left unmatched: 6. CDR1 and CDR2 from the germline V gene are SGHTA and FQGNSA. CDR3 sequence reads: CASSIRLAGGSGELFF. CDR3 bases: TGTGCCAGCAGCATCCGACTAGCGGGGGGTTCCGGGGAGCTGTTTTTT.

The chain combines TRBV20-1 with TRBJ2-5, with unresolved D. V shed 6 bases and J shed 11 bases, with 19 bases lying between them. This CDR3 contains 12 residues. The V gene's germline CDR1 is DFQATT and CDR2 SNEGSKA (reference sequence). The CDR3 DNA follows: TGCAGTGCCATCCCCGGCTACAATGAGCAGTACTTC. The encoded protein is CSAIPGYNEQYF.

The CDR3 here is CASSIWGGDPNTEAFF. For the CDR3, the DNA is TGTGCCAGTAGTATATGGGGGGGGGACCCGAACACTGAAGCTTTCTTT. The chain combines TRBV19 with TRBJ1-1, with TRBD1 as a possible D gene (5 bases). The V end lost 2 bases, the J end lost 1 base, and 14 bases lay between the germline ends. This CDR3 comprises 16 residues. Germline lookup yields CDR1 LNHDA and CDR2 SQIVND (reference sequence).

The chain uses TRBV11-2 and TRBJ1-1, with 7 bases lining up with TRBD1. This CDR3 is 15 amino acids long. Germline trimming cut 6 bases from V and 1 base from J; bases unmatched to any gene: 8. The germline V gene has CDR1 SGHAT and CDR2 FQNNGV. CDR3: CASRALRQGNTEAFF. For the CDR3, the DNA is TGTGCCAGCAGAGCCCTGAGACAGGGGAACACTGAAGCTTTCTTT.

The chain links TRBV10-3 to TRBJ1-2; no firm D call. Trimming took off 6 bases at V and 5 bases at J, with 13 bases between the two ends. The length of the CDR3 is 13 residues. From germline, CDR1 is ENHRY and CDR2 SYGVKD. CDR3 coding DNA: TGTGCCATCAGCTCCGGGGTGCAGTATGGCTACACCTTC. This translates into CAISSGVQYGYTF.

The table lists this clonotype with a few counts. The chain carries TRBV20-1 and TRBJ2-3, with 11 positions matching TRBD1. From germline, CDR1 is DFQATT and CDR2 SNEGSKA (reference sequence). The CDR3 loop spans 15 amino acids. V shed 0 bases, J shed 5 bases, and the junction held 4 bases outside the gene matches. CDR3 amino acids: CSARDRTGGIDTQYF. The CDR3 nucleotides are TGCAGTGCTAGAGATAGGACAGGGGGCATAGATACGCAGTATTTT.

This clonotype has ten or more counts. The V call is TRBV4-3, the J call TRBJ2-3, with 11 bases identical to TRBD1. Germline V CDR1 and CDR2: LGHNA, YSLEER. V lost 6 bases and J lost 4; bases outside the gene matches: 6. The CDR3 runs to 15 residues. This CDR3 is CASRTGQGEADTQYF. The CDR3 DNA reads as TGCGCCAGCAGGACGGGACAGGGGGAGGCAGATACGCAGTATTTT.

About this clonotype: This sequence may be a read error, since a much larger clone differs from it by one base. The chain joins TRBV20-1 to TRBJ2-7, with 11 bases that match TRBD2. CDR1 DFQATT and CDR2 SNEGSKA come from the germline V gene (reference sequence). The CDR3 consists of 14 residues. The J segment lost 6 bases and the V segment lost 6 bases, leaving 10 bases of the junction unmatched. The CDR3: CSAQELAGVCEQYF. The CDR3 nucleotides are TGCAGTGCCCAAGAACTAGCGGGAGTGTGCGAGCAGTACTTC.

This clonotype was recorded a few times. V gene TRBV4-3 combines with J gene TRBJ1-4, with 9 positions matching TRBD1. Unmatched junction bases numbered 3, after V lost 4 bases and J lost 6 bases. Germline assignment: CDR1 LGHNA and CDR2 YSLEER. The CDR3 is made up of 14 amino acids. CDR3 in amino acids: CASSLRTGDEKLFF. The CDR3 nucleotides read TGCGCCAGCAGCCTTAGGACAGGGGATGAAAAACTGTTTTTT.

The chain couples TRBV19 to TRBJ1-5; no clear D. CDR3 length equals 14 residues. Germline V gene data show CDR1 as LNHDA and CDR2 as SQIVND (reference sequence). The germline V and J ends were trimmed by 5 bases and 3 bases, with 11 bases remaining between them. As DNA, the CDR3 is TGTGCCAGTAGTTACCGGGAACCCAATCAGCCCCAGCATTTT. Its translation is CASSYREPNQPQHF.

Comment on this clonotype: An end of the junction does not agree with germline; a read error may underlie this. V and J are TRBV2 and TRBJ2-3; weak D call: TRBD1 (5 bases). Germline values: CDR1 SNHLY, CDR2 FYNNEI. CDR3 length: 15 residues. The CDR3 DNA is TGTGCCAGCAGAGAACAGGATCAGAGCACAAATACGCAGTATTTT. Its protein is CASREQDQSTNTQYF. The full variable domain, completed using reference TRBV2 and TRBJ2-3, is EPEVTQTPSHQVTQMGQEVILRCVPISNHLYFYWYRQILGQKVEFLVSFYNNEISEKSEIFDDQFSVERPDGSNFTLKIRSTKLEDSAMYFCASREQDQSTNTQYFGPGTRLTVL.

The rearrangement links TRBV4-3 to TRBJ2-4, with 7 bases lining up with TRBD2. The CDR3 is 18 amino acids. V lost 0 bases, J lost 0 bases, and 8 bases stayed unmatched. The germline gives CDR1 LGHNA, CDR2 YSLEER. This chain's CDR3 is CASSQEPSGPLAKNIQYF. The CDR3 DNA follows: TGCGCCAGCAGCCAAGAACCTAGCGGACCCCTAGCCAAAAACATTCAGTACTTC.

V gene TRBV10-3 combines with J gene TRBJ2-1; 8 bases are shared with TRBD2. V trimming: 5 bases; J trimming: 4 bases; junction bases outside the gene matches: 10. CDR3 length: 16 residues. The germline gives CDR1 ENHRY, CDR2 SYGVKD. This CDR3 reads CAISLAGPGSYNEQFF. DNA of the CDR3: TGTGCCATCAGTCTAGCGGGCCCCGGGAGTTACAATGAGCAGTTCTTC.

The gene calls are TRBV4-3 and TRBJ1-1; possibly TRBD1 for D (5 bases). V shed 0 bases and J shed 4 bases, with 12 bases lying between them. Germline V lookup: CDR1 LGHNA, CDR2 YSLEER. This CDR3 spans 15 amino acids. The CDR3 spells CASSQDSSGGTEAFF. CDR3 nucleotides: TGCGCCAGCAGCCAAGATAGTTCGGGGGGCACTGAAGCTTTCTTT.

The chain recombines TRBV7-2 with TRBJ1-2; D is possibly TRBD1 (5 bases). Germline CDR1 reads SGHTA; CDR2 reads FQGNSA. The V end was cut by 4 bases, the J end by 4 bases, with 16 bases between. The CDR3 spans 15 residues. In nucleotides, the CDR3 is TGTGCCAGCAGCTCCACCGCCGGGACTACCTATGGCTACACCTTC. This sequence encodes CASSSTAGTTYGYTF.